This T cell receptor (beta chain) appears in the sequencing data of a study of cytomegalovirus exposure and HLA in healthy donors. Concerning this clone itself: Its antigen is not known.

13 Jbeta primers and 60 Vbeta primers were used for the PCR. Some clones are missing from TCRdb's copy, which holds only in-frame ones; the method was immunoSEQ multiplex PCR. The sample contains 130,000 to 150,000 clones, about three fifths of which appear only once. This CDR3 spans 13 amino acids. Germline CDR1 is LNHDA and CDR2 is SQIVND (reference sequence). With 7 bases removed from V and 5 bases from J, the gap between germline ends came to 14 bases. Study results and limitations: Segments of the TCR beta V type were, in most cases, productive about 87% or about 30% of the time in an earlier analysis. In a later analysis, an Asian-associated ancestry cluster reportedly showed fewer N-insertions than the approximately 620-donor mean.

This sequence originates from a woman aged 30 to 39 in good health and CMV-seropositive. Sequencing was carried out using PBMCs. The chain carries TRBV19 and TRBJ1-1; D remains ambiguous. DNA for the CDR3: TGTGCCAGTATGGTTTACGGGAGGACTGAAGCTTTCTTT. It yields the protein CASMVYGRTEAFF. The entire variable domain, with the rest obtained from reference TRBV19 and TRBJ1-1, is as follows: DGGITQSPKYLFRKEGQNVTLSCEQNLNHDAMYWYRQDPGQGLRLIYYSQIVNDFQKGDIAEGYSVSREKKESFPLTVTSAQKNPTAFYLCASMVYGRTEAFFGQGTRLTVV.